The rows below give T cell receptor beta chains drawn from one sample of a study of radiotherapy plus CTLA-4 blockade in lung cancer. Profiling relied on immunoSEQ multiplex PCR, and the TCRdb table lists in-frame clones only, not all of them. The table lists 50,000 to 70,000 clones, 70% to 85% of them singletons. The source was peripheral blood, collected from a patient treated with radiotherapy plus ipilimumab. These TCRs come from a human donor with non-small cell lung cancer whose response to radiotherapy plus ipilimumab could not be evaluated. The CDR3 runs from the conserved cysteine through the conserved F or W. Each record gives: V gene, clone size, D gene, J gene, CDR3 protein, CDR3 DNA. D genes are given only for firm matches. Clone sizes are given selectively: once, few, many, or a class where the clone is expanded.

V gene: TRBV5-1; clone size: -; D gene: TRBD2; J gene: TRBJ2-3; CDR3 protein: CASSPLAGVADTQYF; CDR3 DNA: TGCGCCAGCAGCCCCCTAGCGGGAGTGGCAGATACGCAGTATTTT
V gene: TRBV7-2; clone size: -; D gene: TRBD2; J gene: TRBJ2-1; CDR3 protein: CASSLAGAGVYNEQFF; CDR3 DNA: TGTGCCAGCAGCTTAGCAGGGGCGGGGGTCTACAATGAGCAGTTCTTC
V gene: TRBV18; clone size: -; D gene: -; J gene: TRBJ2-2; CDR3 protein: CASSPPQRTGELFF; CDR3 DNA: TGTGCCAGCTCACCCCCACAGAGAACCGGGGAGCTGTTTTTT
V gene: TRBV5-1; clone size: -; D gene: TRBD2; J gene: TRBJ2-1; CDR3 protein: CASSRGGGRAIDEQFF; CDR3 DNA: TGCGCCAGCAGCCGGGGTGGCGGGAGGGCCATCGATGAGCAGTTCTTC
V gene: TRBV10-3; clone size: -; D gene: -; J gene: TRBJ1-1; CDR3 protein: CATTREWNTEAFF; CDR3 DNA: TGTGCCACCACCCGGGAGTGGAACACTGAAGCTTTCTTT
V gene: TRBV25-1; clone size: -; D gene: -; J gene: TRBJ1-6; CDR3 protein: CASSDGGGGSPLHF; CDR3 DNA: TGTGCCAGCAGTGATGGAGGGGGGGGTTCACCCCTCCACTTT
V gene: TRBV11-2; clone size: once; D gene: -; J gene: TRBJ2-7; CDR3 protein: CASSLGLDYEQYF; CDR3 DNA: TGTGCCAGCAGCTTAGGACTAGACTACGAGCAGTACTTC
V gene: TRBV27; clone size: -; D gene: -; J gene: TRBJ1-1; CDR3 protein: CASSSPRGGALGSAFF; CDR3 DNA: TGTGCCAGCAGTTCCCCGAGGGGGGGGGCGCTTGGGTCAGCTTTCTTT
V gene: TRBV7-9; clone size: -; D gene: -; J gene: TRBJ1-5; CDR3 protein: CASSFFVFGGGGAQPQHF; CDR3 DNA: TGTGCCAGCAGCTTCTTCGTCTTCGGGGGAGGGGGTGCGCAGCCCCAGCATTTT
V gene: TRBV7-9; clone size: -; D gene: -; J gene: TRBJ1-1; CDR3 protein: CASSLAIRLNTEAFF; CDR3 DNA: TGTGCCAGCAGCTTAGCTATCAGGCTGAACACTGAAGCTTTCTTT
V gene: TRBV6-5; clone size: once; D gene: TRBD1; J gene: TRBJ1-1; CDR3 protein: CATGMDRGNTEAFF; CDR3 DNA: TGTGCCACGGGGATGGACAGGGGGAACACTGAAGCTTTCTTT
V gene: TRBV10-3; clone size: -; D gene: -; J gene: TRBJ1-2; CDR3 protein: CAISPDFGMDYGYTF; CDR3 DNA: TGTGCCATCAGTCCCGACTTCGGCATGGACTATGGCTACACCTTC
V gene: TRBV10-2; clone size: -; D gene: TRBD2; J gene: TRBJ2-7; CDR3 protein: CASSETSGVYEQYF; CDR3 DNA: TGCGCCAGCAGTGAAACTAGCGGGGTCTACGAGCAGTACTTC
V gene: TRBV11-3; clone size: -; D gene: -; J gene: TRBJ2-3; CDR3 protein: CASSPGGTSTDTQYF; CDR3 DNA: TGTGCCAGCAGCCCCGGGGGTACCAGCACAGATACGCAGTATTTT
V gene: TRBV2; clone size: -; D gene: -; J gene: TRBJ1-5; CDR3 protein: CASSVRGSTQHF; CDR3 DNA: TGTGCCAGCAGCGTACGAGGTTCGACCCAGCATTTT
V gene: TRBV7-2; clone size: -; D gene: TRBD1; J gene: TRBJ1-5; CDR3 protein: CASSGGTGRGNQPQHF; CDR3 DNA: TGTGCCAGCAGCGGGGGGACAGGGAGGGGCAATCAGCCCCAGCATTTT
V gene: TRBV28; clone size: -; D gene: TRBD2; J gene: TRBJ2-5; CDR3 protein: CASSPPGREGGETQYF; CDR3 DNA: TGTGCCAGCAGTCCCCCCGGGCGGGAGGGGGGGGAGACCCAGTACTTC
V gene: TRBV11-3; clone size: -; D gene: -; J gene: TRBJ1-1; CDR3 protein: CASSPGLNTEAFF; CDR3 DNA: TGTGCCAGCAGCCCCGGGTTGAACACTGAAGCTTTCTTT
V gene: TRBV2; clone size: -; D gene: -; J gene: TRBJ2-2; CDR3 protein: CASSARESGELFF; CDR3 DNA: TGTGCCAGCAGTGCGCGGGAATCCGGGGAGCTGTTTTTT
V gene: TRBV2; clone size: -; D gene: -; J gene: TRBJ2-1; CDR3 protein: CASSPHPGLDSYNEQFF; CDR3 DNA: TGTGCCAGCAGTCCCCACCCAGGGTTAGACTCCTACAATGAGCAGTTCTTC
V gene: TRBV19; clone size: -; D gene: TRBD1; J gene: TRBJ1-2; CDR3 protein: CASSRGGVDYGYTF; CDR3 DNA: TGTGCCAGTAGTAGAGGGGGCGTCGACTATGGCTACACCTTC
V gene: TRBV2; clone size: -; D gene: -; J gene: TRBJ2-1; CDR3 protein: CASSASGVVNEQFF; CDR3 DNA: TGTGCCAGCAGTGCTTCAGGGGTAGTGAATGAGCAGTTCTTC
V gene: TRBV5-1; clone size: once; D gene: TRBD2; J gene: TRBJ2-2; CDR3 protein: CASSLVGLAVHTGELFF; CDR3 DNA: TGCGCCAGCAGCTTGGTAGGTCTAGCGGTCCACACCGGGGAGCTGTTTTTT
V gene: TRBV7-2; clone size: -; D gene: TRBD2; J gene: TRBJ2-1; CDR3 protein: CASSPSGWSGDRVVPFF; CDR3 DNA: TGTGCCAGCAGCCCTAGCGGGTGGTCGGGGGATCGGGTCGTGCCGTTCTTC
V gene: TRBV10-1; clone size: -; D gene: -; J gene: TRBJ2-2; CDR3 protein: CASSTSQNGELFF; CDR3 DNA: TGCGCCAGCAGTACGTCTCAGAACGGGGAGCTGTTTTTT
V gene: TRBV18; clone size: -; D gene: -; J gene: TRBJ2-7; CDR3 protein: CASSPPGQGISYEQYF; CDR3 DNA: TGTGCCAGCTCACCACCGGGGCAGGGAATTTCCTACGAGCAGTACTTC
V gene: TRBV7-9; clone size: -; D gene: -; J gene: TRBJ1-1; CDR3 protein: CASSSKGGAVTEAFF; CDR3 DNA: TGTGCCAGCAGCTCCAAGGGGGGGGCGGTGACTGAAGCTTTCTTT
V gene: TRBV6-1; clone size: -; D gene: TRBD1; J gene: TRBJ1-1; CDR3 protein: CASRDRGQTEAFF; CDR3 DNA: TGTGCCAGCAGGGACAGGGGGCAGACTGAAGCTTTCTTT
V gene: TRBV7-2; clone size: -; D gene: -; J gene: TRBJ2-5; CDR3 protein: CASSLGVIEETQYF; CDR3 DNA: TGTGCCAGCAGCTTAGGAGTTATTGAGGAGACCCAGTACTTC
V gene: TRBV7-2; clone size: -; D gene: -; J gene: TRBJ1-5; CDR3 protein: CASSLARSLLREGNQPQHF; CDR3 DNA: TGTGCCAGCAGCTTAGCTAGATCCTTACTCAGGGAAGGCAATCAGCCCCAGCATTTT
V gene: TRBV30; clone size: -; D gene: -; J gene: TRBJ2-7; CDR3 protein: CAWRNLARSYEQYF; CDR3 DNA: TGTGCCTGGAGGAATCTAGCGAGATCCTACGAGCAGTACTTC
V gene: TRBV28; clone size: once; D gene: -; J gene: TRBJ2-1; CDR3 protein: CASSLPWGLRSYNEQFF; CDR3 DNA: TGTGCCAGCAGTTTACCGTGGGGACTCCGATCCTACAATGAGCAGTTCTTC
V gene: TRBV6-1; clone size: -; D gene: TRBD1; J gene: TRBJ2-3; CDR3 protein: CASTGQGASDTQYF; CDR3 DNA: TGTGCCAGCACCGGACAGGGGGCCTCAGATACGCAGTATTTT
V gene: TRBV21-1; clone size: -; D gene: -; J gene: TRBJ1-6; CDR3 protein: CASSQTGDNNSPLHF; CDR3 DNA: TGTGCCAGCAGCCAGACAGGGGATAATAATTCACCCCTCCACTTT
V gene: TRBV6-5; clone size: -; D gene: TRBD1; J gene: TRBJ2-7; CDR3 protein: CASSLRTGGHEQYF; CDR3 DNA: TGTGCCAGCAGCCTTCGGACAGGGGGCCACGAGCAGTACTTC
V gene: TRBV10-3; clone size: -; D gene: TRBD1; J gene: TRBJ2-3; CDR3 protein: CAISGGQEGDTQYF; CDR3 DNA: TGTGCCATCAGTGGGGGACAGGAGGGGGATACGCAGTATTTT
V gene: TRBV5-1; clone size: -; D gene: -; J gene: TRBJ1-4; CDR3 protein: CASSLYGGATNEKLFF; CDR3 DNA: TGCGCCAGCAGCTTGTACGGGGGAGCAACTAATGAAAAACTGTTTTTT
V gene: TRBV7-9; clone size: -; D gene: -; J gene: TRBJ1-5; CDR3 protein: CASSLGVGEGGGKPQHF; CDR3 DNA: TGTGCCAGCAGCTTAGGAGTAGGGGAAGGGGGGGGCAAGCCCCAGCATTTT
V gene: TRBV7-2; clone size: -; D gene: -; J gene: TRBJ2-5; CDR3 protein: CASSLGLSQETQYF; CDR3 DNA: TGTGCCAGCAGCTTAGGGCTGTCGCAAGAGACCCAGTACTTC
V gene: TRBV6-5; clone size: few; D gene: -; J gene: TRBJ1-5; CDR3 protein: CASIGNQPQHF; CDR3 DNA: TGTGCCAGCATAGGCAATCAGCCCCAGCATTTT
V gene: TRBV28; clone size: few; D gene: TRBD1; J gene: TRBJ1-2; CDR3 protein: CASSLADRGYGYTF; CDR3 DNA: TGTGCCAGCAGTTTAGCCGACAGGGGCTATGGCTACACCTTC
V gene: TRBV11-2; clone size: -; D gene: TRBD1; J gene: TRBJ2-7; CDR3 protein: CASSLTTGDREQYF; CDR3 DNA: TGTGCCAGCAGCTTAACTACAGGGGACCGCGAGCAGTACTTC
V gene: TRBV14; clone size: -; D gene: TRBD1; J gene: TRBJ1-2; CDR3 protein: CASSHRTGAPLYGYTF; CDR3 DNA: TGTGCCAGCAGCCACAGGACAGGGGCTCCGCTCTATGGCTACACCTTC
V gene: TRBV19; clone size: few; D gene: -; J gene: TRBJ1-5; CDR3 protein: CASSITTGYGQPQHF; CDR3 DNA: TGTGCCAGTAGTATCACTACAGGATACGGACAGCCCCAGCATTTT
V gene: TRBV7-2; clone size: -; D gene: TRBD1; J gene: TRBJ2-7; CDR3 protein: CASSYGTGNYEQYF; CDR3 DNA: TGTGCCAGCAGCTATGGGACAGGGAATTACGAGCAGTACTTC
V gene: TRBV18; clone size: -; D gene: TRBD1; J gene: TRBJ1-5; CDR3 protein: CASSPTGGNQPQHF; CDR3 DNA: TGTGCCAGCTCACCGACAGGGGGGAATCAGCCCCAGCATTTT
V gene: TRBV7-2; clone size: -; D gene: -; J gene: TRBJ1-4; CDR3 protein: CASSPRGGGNEKLFF; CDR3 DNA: TGTGCCAGCAGCCCCCGGGGCGGGGGTAATGAAAAACTGTTTTTT
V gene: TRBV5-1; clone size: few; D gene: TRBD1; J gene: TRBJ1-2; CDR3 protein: CASRTGQGALDYGYTF; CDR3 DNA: TGCGCCAGCAGAACGGGACAGGGGGCGCTAGACTATGGCTACACCTTC
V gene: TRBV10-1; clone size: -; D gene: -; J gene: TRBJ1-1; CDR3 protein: CASSPGGPWGNTEAFF; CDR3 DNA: TGCGCCAGCAGCCCAGGAGGGCCCTGGGGGAACACTGAAGCTTTCTTT
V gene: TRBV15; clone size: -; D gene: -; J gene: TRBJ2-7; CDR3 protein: CATSTLQGENYEQYF; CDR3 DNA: TGTGCCACCAGCACACTACAGGGAGAAAACTACGAGCAGTACTTC
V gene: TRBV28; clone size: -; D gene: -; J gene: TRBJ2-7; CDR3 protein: CASSFLALALEQYF; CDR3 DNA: TGTGCCAGCAGTTTTCTAGCCCTAGCTCTCGAGCAGTACTTC
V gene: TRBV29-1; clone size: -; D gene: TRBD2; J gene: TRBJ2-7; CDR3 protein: CSVTGLAGVYEQYF; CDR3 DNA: TGCAGCGTCACTGGACTAGCGGGAGTGTACGAGCAGTACTTC